The 27 T cell receptor beta chains below come from one sample, sequenced in a study of spatial heterogeneity in lung cancer. TCRdb ran MiXCR on the 5' RACE reads and lists one entry per CDR3 protein. The sample has 7,000 to 8,000 distinct CDR3 sequences, around 8% seen once; the top ten hold around 4.4%. Study-wide findings and caveats: Mutation counts in tumors were tracked by counts of expanded intratumoral alpha and beta TCRs.

Time point denoted: sample taken at primary tumor resection. These receptors have no known antigen. Sequenced here: lung tumor tissue, sampled at surgery. The receptors here all came from a male donor with early-stage non-small cell lung cancer.

With regard to this clonotype: With the library built for alpha chains, this beta chain is off target and its frequency is not meaningful. The V gene is TRBV7-3, the J gene TRBJ2-3; D is uncertain. This CDR3 has 15 amino acids. V lost 2 bases, J lost 3 bases, and 12 bases lay in between. The germline V gene encodes CDR1 SGHTA and CDR2 FQGTGA. The DNA of the CDR3 is TGTGCCAGCAGCTTATCATACACAACGACAGATACGCAGTATTTT. This translates into CASSLSYTTTDTQYF. The complete variable domain, with remaining parts taken from reference TRBV7-3 and TRBJ2-3, reads GAGVSQTPSNKVTEKGKYVELRCDPISGHTALYWYRQSLGQGPEFLIYFQGTGAADDSGLPNDRFFAVRPEGSVSTLKIQRTERGDSAVYLCASSLSYTTTDTQYFGPGTRLTVL.

This clonotype has ten or more counts. This beta chain appears as a stray read in a library generated for alpha chains; its size is not informative. This chain connects TRBV13 to TRBJ2-3, with no clear D. The CDR3 is 16 amino acids. The germline V and J ends were trimmed by 1 base and 3 bases, with 14 bases remaining between them. The V gene's germline CDR1 is PRHDT and CDR2 FYEKMQ (reference sequence). The CDR3 nucleotides are TGTGCCAGCAGCTTAGAGTTGGGCAGATTGACAGATACGCAGTATTTT. Translating it yields CASSLELGRLTDTQYF.

This clonotype rates as medium-sized. This beta chain is a stray sequence in a library constructed for alpha chains; its clone size is not meaningful. V is TRBV7-9 and J is TRBJ2-3; D unresolved. Deletions cut 5 bases from V and 1 base from J, with 10 bases between. The CDR3 is 14 amino acids. The germline V gene encodes CDR1 SEHNR and CDR2 FQNEAQ (reference sequence). The CDR3: CASSPLGGTDTQYF. The CDR3 DNA is TGTGCCAGCAGCCCCCTAGGAGGCACAGATACGCAGTATTTT.

This clonotype has a count of ten or more. This beta chain represents an off-target read in a library built for alpha chains; its size is of limited meaning. V gene TRBV5-1 combines with J gene TRBJ2-3, with D possibly TRBD1 on 6 matching bases. V was shortened by 5 bases and J by 0 bases, with 16 bases between the two germline ends. Per the germline V gene, CDR1 is SGHRS and CDR2 is YFSETQ. This CDR3 has 16 amino acids. The CDR3: CASSEGDGTSTDTQYF. The DNA for the CDR3 is TGCGCCAGCAGTGAGGGGGACGGAACTAGCACAGATACGCAGTATTTT.

This clonotype was counted many times. The library was prepared for alpha chains; this beta chain is a stray read, so its frequency means little. This sequence joins TRBV20-1 and TRBJ1-3; D not resolved. CDR3 length: 13 amino acids. Trimming took 3 bases from V and 6 from J, leaving 12 bases between them. Germline values: CDR1 DFQATT, CDR2 SNEGSKA (reference sequence). CDR3 sequence: CSARETDKNTIYF. The CDR3 nucleotides read TGCAGTGCTAGGGAGACTGACAAAAACACCATATATTTT.

Sample share makes this clonotype medium-sized. Within a library made for alpha chains, this beta chain is off target, and its count is uninformative. This chain links TRBV7-2 with TRBJ2-1, with D uncertain. The length of the CDR3 is 13 residues. V gave up 4 bases and J gave up 5 bases, with 9 bases separating them. Germline loops: CDR1 SGHTA, CDR2 FQGNSA. For the CDR3, the DNA is TGTGCCAGCAGCTCTGGACCAGACAATGAGCAGTTCTTC. Its translation: CASSSGPDNEQFF.

In this sample, this clonotype turned up many times. Because this beta chain is a stray read in a library intended to capture alpha chains, its abundance should not be given much weight. The chain couples TRBV7-2 to TRBJ1-3, with D hard to call. Trimming cost V 5 bases and J 13 bases, with 12 bases left between them. Germline V lookup: CDR1 SGHTA, CDR2 FQGNSA. CDR3 size: 11 residues. The CDR3 here is CASSGRSSIYF. As DNA, the CDR3 is TGTGCCAGCAGCGGCAGATCATCGATATATTTT.

Many counts were recorded for this clonotype. The library was designed around alpha chains, so this beta chain is a stray read whose abundance carries little weight. The rearrangement joins TRBV9 to TRBJ1-3; 7 nucleotides line up with TRBD1. There are 15 residues in the CDR3. J was trimmed by 2 bases and V by 4 bases; bases with no gene match: 6. Germline-derived CDR1 and CDR2 are SGDLS and YYNGEE. CDR3 in amino acids: CASSPQTGTGNTIYF. CDR3 nucleotides: TGTGCCAGCAGCCCGCAGACAGGGACTGGAAACACCATATATTTT. Drawing the rest from reference TRBV9 and TRBJ1-3, the complete variable domain is DSGVTQTPKHLITATGQRVTLRCSPRSGDLSVYWYQQSLDQGLQFLIQYYNGEERAKGNILERFSAQQFPDLHSELNLSSLELGDSALYFCASSPQTGTGNTIYFGEGSWLTVV.

Within the sample, this clonotype is medium-sized. Within a library made for alpha chains, this beta chain is off target, and its count is uninformative. The chain carries TRBV14 and TRBJ2-1; D remains unclear. The germline V and J ends were trimmed by 0 bases and 0 bases, with 12 bases remaining between them. The CDR3 is 17 amino acids. CDR1 and CDR2 from the germline V gene are SGHDN and FVKESK. Here the CDR3 reads CASSQEVFTSSYNEQFF. CDR3 sequence (DNA): TGTGCCAGCAGCCAAGAAGTCTTCACGAGCTCCTACAATGAGCAGTTCTTC.

Many counts were recorded for this clonotype. With the library built for alpha chains, this beta chain is off target and its frequency is not meaningful. The chain links TRBV6-1 to TRBJ2-2; D is uncertain. CDR1 is MNHNS and CDR2 is SASEGT in the germline V gene. This CDR3 has 13 residues. Trimming took off 3 bases at V and 1 base at J, with 3 bases between the two ends. The CDR3 region is CASSEGNTGELFF. The CDR3 nucleotides read TGTGCCAGCAGTGAGGGGAACACCGGGGAGCTGTTTTTT.

This clonotype was seen repeatedly, ten times or more. Found in a library prepared for alpha chains, this beta chain is an off-target read, and its abundance has little meaning. J is TRBJ2-1 and V is TRBV18; no firm D call. The CDR3 has 12 residues. Trimming cost V 6 bases and J 1 base, with 4 bases left between them. The germline V gene encodes CDR1 KGHSH and CDR2 LQKENI. CDR3 nucleotides: TGTGCCAGCTCTCGGTCCTACAATGAGCAGTTCTTC. It codes for CASSRSYNEQFF.

Sample share makes this clonotype medium-sized. A library prepared for alpha chains yielded this beta chain as an off-target read; its size is of little meaning. The chain recombines TRBV7-2 with TRBJ1-1, with 7 bases identical to TRBD1. V trimming: 5 bases; J trimming: 1 base; junction bases outside the gene matches: 7. The CDR3 has 15 amino acids. Germline CDR1 reads SGHTA; CDR2 reads FQGNSA. For the CDR3, the DNA is TGTGCCAGCAGCCCCCGGGAGGGGGCGAACACTGAAGCTTTCTTT. As protein: CASSPREGANTEAFF.

Of note for this clonotype: This beta chain is an off-target read within a library intended for alpha chains, so its frequency means little. This CDR3 is CASSYSNRRLNTEAFF. DNA for the CDR3: TGTGCCAGCAGTTACTCTAACCGACGGCTTAACACTGAAGCTTTCTTT. This chain joins TRBV6-2 or TRBV6-3 and TRBJ1-1, with D unclear. There are 16 residues in the CDR3. V was shortened by 0 bases and J by 2 bases, with 13 bases between the two germline ends. Looked up from germline, CDR1 is MNHEY and CDR2 is SVGEGT.

Judged by abundance, this clonotype is medium-sized (0.01 to 0.1%). Within a library made for alpha chains, this beta chain is off target, and its count is uninformative. The J gene is TRBJ1-1, the V gene TRBV7-9; D is ambiguous. Germline V CDR1 and CDR2: SEHNR, FQNEAQ (reference sequence). Trimming removed 3 bases from V and 5 bases from J, with 13 bases in between. CDR3 size: 14 residues. The CDR3 DNA is TGTGCCAGCAGCTTCACGGGGTCTGGGACTGAAGCTTTCTTT. It translates to CASSFTGSGTEAFF.

Notes on this clonotype: This beta chain is off target for a library built for alpha chains, so its abundance means little. The rearrangement joins TRBV11-2 to TRBJ1-3; no clear D. CDR3 length: 14 amino acids. CDR1 and CDR2 (germline): SGHAT, FQNNGV. The V and J ends lost 4 bases and 4 bases respectively, with 11 bases between them. The CDR3 loop is CASSWVPLGNTIYF. The CDR3, as DNA: TGTGCCAGCAGCTGGGTCCCCTTGGGAAACACCATATATTTT.

This clonotype is medium-sized. A library prepared for alpha chains yielded this beta chain as an off-target read; its size is of little meaning. The rearrangement links TRBV20-1 to TRBJ2-4, with 10 bases that match TRBD1. CDR1 is DFQATT and CDR2 is SNEGSKA in the germline V gene (reference sequence). The CDR3 consists of 15 residues. Trimming at V came to 5 bases and at J to 4 bases, leaving 8 bases not matched to a gene. In nucleotides, the CDR3 is TGCAGTGCTCAAAGCCGGGGACAGGGGAAAAACATTCAGTACTTC. Its protein is CSAQSRGQGKNIQYF.

This clonotype is categorized as medium-sized. A library prepared for alpha chains yielded this beta chain as an off-target read; its size is of little meaning. The rearrangement links TRBV11-2 to TRBJ1-6; D gene unclear. Between the trimmed V and J ends, which lost 5 bases and 11 bases, there was a span of 16 bases. Germline-derived CDR1 and CDR2 are SGHAT and FQNNGV. There are 14 residues in the CDR3. The CDR3 nucleotides are TGTGCCAGCAGCCGCGTGACATACGATACACCCCTCCACTTT. Protein: CASSRVTYDTPLHF. The whole variable domain, filled in from reference TRBV11-2 and TRBJ1-6, reads EAGVAQSPRYKIIEKRQSVAFWCNPISGHATLYWYQQILGQGPKLLIQFQNNGVVDDSQLPKDRFSAERLKGVDSTLKIQPAKLEDSAVYLCASSRVTYDTPLHFGNGTRLTVT.

Only a few counts were recorded for this clonotype. Found in a library prepared for alpha chains, this beta chain is an off-target read, and its abundance has little meaning. The gene calls are TRBV19 and TRBJ2-1; 8 bases align to TRBD2. J lost 6 bases, V lost 5 bases, and 12 bases had no gene match. This CDR3 spans 16 amino acids. Germline loops: CDR1 LNHDA, CDR2 SQIVND (reference sequence). CDR3 sequence reads: CASSPSGTRYPNEQFF. CDR3 in DNA: TGTGCCAGTAGTCCCTCCGGGACTAGATACCCCAATGAGCAGTTCTTC.

This clonotype is deemed medium-sized. For a library built for alpha chains, this beta chain is a stray read; little rests on its size. The V call is TRBV29-1, the J call TRBJ2-5, with 9 positions matching TRBD1. V was clipped by 7 bases and J by 5 bases; unmatched bases: 5. Looked up from germline, CDR1 is SQVTM and CDR2 is ANQGSEA. The CDR3 runs to 12 residues. Here the CDR3 DNA reads TGCAGCGCCCGGACAGGGGATGAGACCCAGTACTTC. Encoded protein: CSARTGDETQYF. Full variable domain (remainder filled in from reference TRBV29-1 and TRBJ2-5): SAVISQKPSRDICQRGTSLTIQCQVDSQVTMMFWYRQQPGQSLTLIATANQGSEATYESGFVIDKFPISRPNLTFSTLTVSNMSPEDSSIYLCSARTGDETQYFGPGTRLLVL.

Details on this clonotype: The library was prepared for alpha chains; this beta chain is a stray read, so its frequency means little. This CDR3 reads CASSLFGGTEAFF. The CDR3 bases are TGTGCCAGCAGCTTATTTGGGGGCACTGAAGCTTTCTTT. The genes are TRBV7-9 and TRBJ1-1; D is perhaps TRBD1 (5 bases). This CDR3 region has 13 residues. V was shortened by 2 bases and J by 4 bases, with 8 bases between the two germline ends. Germline V gene sequence: CDR1 SEHNR, CDR2 FQNEAQ (reference sequence).

In its sample, this clonotype is medium-sized. This beta chain is a stray read from a library made for alpha chains; its abundance is not meaningful. The chain combines TRBV7-2 with TRBJ2-3, with D unclear. Per the germline V gene, CDR1 is SGHTA and CDR2 is FQGNSA. V was trimmed by 2 bases and J by 5 bases, leaving 8 bases between them. CDR3 size: 13 residues. CDR3 DNA: TGTGCCAGCAGCTTATCAATGCTAGATACGCAGTATTTT. This sequence encodes CASSLSMLDTQYF.

This clonotype ranks as medium-sized. This beta chain is off target for a library built for alpha chains, so its abundance means little. The J gene is TRBJ2-1, the V gene TRBV5-6; D is undetermined. The V gene's germline CDR1 is SGHDT and CDR2 YYEEEE. V lost 2 bases and J 3 bases, leaving 9 bases between the germline ends. The CDR3 has 14 amino acids. DNA of the CDR3: TGTGCCAGCAGCTTTAAACCAGGCTACAATGAGCAGTTCTTC. Translated: CASSFKPGYNEQFF.

This clonotype is classed as medium-sized (0.01 to 0.1%). This beta chain is an off-target read within a library intended for alpha chains, so its frequency means little. The V gene is TRBV7-2, the J gene TRBJ1-1; 9 nucleotides line up with TRBD1. V lost 2 bases, J lost 10 bases, and 5 bases stayed unmatched. Germline V gene data show CDR1 as SGHTA and CDR2 as FQGNSA. The CDR3 is 13 amino acids. CDR3 loop: CASSLRQGVVAFF. The CDR3 DNA sequence: TGTGCCAGCAGCTTAAGACAGGGGGTTGTAGCTTTCTTT.

This clonotype rates as medium-sized. A library made for alpha chains picked up this beta chain off target, so its size means little. The chain combines TRBV28 with TRBJ2-3, with a weak D call TRBD2 (5 bases). The CDR3 is 13 amino acids. CDR1 and CDR2 (germline): MDHEN, SYDVKM. Deletions cut 6 bases from V and 4 bases from J, with 11 bases between. The CDR3 reads CASSRTSSDTQYF. The CDR3 DNA follows: TGTGCCAGCAGCCGGACTTCCTCAGATACGCAGTATTTT.

A note on this clonotype: This beta chain is an off-target read within a library intended for alpha chains, so its frequency means little. The genes are TRBV28 and TRBJ1-2, with 8 bases that match TRBD1. The J segment lost 2 bases and the V segment lost 5 bases, leaving 7 bases of the junction unmatched. The germline V gene has CDR1 MDHEN and CDR2 SYDVKM. This CDR3 has 15 amino acids. CDR3 sequence reads: CASSPSRTGNYGYTF. The CDR3 DNA reads TGTGCCAGCAGTCCCAGTCGGACAGGGAACTATGGCTACACCTTC.

In this sample, this clonotype turned up many times. For a library built for alpha chains, this beta chain is a stray read; little rests on its size. The gene calls are TRBV12-3 or TRBV12-4 and TRBJ2-7; 8 bases align to TRBD1. Germline trimming cut 7 bases from V and 2 bases from J; bases unmatched to any gene: 7. The CDR3 has 14 residues. CDR3 residues: CASTRTGSPYEQYF. CDR3 DNA: TGTGCCAGCACCCGGACAGGGTCCCCCTACGAGCAGTACTTC.

This clonotype is labeled medium-sized. Little can be read into the size of this beta chain, an off-target read in a library designed for alpha chains. The chain joins TRBV19 to TRBJ2-3; D is possibly TRBD1 (5 bases). The CDR3 runs 15 residues. V lost 5 bases and J lost 4, with 16 bases in between. The germline CDR1 and CDR2 sequences are LNHDA and SQIVND (reference sequence). CDR3 nucleotide sequence: TGTGCCAGTAGTGAATCAGGGTTCAAATCAGATACGCAGTATTTT. Protein: CASSESGFKSDTQYF.